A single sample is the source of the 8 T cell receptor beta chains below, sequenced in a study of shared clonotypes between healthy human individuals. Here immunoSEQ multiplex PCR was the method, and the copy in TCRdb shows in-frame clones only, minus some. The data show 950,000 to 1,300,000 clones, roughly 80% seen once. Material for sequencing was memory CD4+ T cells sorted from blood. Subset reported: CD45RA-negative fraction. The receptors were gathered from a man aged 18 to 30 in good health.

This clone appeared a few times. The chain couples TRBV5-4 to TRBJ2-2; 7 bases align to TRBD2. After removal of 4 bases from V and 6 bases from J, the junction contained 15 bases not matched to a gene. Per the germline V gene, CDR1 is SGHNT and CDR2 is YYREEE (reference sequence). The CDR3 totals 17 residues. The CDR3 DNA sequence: TGTGCCAGCAGCCCGGCGCTAGCGGTGACAAGGTCCGGGGAGCTGTTTTTT. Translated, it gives CASSPALAVTRSGELFF.

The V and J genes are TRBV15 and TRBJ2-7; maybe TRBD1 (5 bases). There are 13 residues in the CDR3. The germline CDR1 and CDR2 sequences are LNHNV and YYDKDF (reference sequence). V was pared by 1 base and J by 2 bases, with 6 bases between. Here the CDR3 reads CATSRGQTYEQYF. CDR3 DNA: TGTGCCACCAGCAGAGGACAGACCTACGAGCAGTACTTC.

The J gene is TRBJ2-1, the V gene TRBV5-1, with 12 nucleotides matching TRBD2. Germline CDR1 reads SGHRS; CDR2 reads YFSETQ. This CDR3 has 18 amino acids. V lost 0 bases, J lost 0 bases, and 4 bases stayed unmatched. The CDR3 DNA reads TGCGCCAGCAGCTTGGACGGACTAGCGGGGTCCTCCTACAATGAGCAGTTCTTC. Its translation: CASSLDGLAGSSYNEQFF.

The CDR3 reads CASSPGPSYGYTF. Written as DNA, the CDR3 is TGTGCCAGCAGCCCTGGACCATCGTATGGCTACACCTTC. V usage is TRBV11-2 and J usage is TRBJ1-2, with D uncertain. The V gene's germline CDR1 is SGHAT and CDR2 FQNNGV. The CDR3 loop spans 13 amino acids. V gave up 5 bases and J gave up 5 bases, with 12 bases separating them.

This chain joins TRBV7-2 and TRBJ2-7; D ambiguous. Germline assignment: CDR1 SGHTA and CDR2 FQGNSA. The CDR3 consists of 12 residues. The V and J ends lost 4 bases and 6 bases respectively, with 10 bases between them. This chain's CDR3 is CASSSAKREQYF. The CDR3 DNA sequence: TGTGCCAGCAGCTCGGCAAAGCGCGAGCAGTACTTC.

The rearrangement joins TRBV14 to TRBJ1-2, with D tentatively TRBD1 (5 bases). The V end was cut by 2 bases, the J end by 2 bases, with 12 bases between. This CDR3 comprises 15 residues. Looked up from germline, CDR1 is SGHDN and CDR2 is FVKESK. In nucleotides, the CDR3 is TGTGCCAGCAGCCAACTTATCGGGGGAAACTATGGCTACACCTTC. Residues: CASSQLIGGNYGYTF.

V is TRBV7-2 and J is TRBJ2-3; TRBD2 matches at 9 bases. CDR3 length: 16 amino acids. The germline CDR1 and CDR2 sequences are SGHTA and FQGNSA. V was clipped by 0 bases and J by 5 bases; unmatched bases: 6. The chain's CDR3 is CASSLALAGAKDTQYF. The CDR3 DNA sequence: TGTGCCAGCAGCTTAGCGTTAGCGGGAGCCAAAGATACGCAGTATTTT.

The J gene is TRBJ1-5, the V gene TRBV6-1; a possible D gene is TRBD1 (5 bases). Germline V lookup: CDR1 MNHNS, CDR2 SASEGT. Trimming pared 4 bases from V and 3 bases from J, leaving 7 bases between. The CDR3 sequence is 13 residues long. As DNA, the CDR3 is TGTGCCAGCAGTGGGACACTCAATCAGCCCCAGCATTTT. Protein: CASSGTLNQPQHF.